This is a list of T cell receptor beta chains from one sample in a study of shared clonotypes between healthy human individuals. Sequencing was performed with immunoSEQ multiplex PCR; in TCRdb, only in-frame clones are kept and a portion is missing. Of 950,000 to 1,100,000 clones in the sample, roughly 74% were seen once. The material sequenced was memory CD4+ T cells from PBMCs. The receptors come from a man between 18 and 29 years old in good health. Some clones in this sample may be carry-over from other donors' samples. CDR3s include the opening cysteine and the closing phenylalanine or tryptophan. The D gene is left open where the match is weak. Rows may omit the clone size; those that give it use once, few, many or a size class.

TRBV6-5	TRBJ2-5	-	13	-	TGTGCCAGCCGCCCAAAAACTCAAGGGACCCAGTACTTC	CASRPKTQGTQYF
TRBV11-3	TRBJ2-5	-	14	-	TGTGCCAGCAGCTTAGGAGGGACTCAAGAGACCCAGTACTTC	CASSLGGTQETQYF
TRBV4-3	TRBJ2-3	-	15	-	TGCGCCAGCAGCCAAAAGGGGTCTAGCACAGATACGCAGTATTTT	CASSQKGSSTDTQYF
TRBV5-1	TRBJ2-7	TRBD1	15	-	TGCGCCAGCAGCTCCGGGACAGGGTTTTCCTACGAGCAGTACTTC	CASSSGTGFSYEQYF
TRBV6-1	TRBJ2-2	-	15	few	TGTGCCAGCACCAGGGACTTCGGGAACACCGGGGAGCTGTTTTTT	CASTRDFGNTGELFF
TRBV6-5	TRBJ2-7	-	14	-	TGTGCCAGCAGTTACAGTTCAGCTACCTACGAGCAGTACTTC	CASSYSSATYEQYF
TRBV28	TRBJ1-2	-	12	-	TGTGCCAGCACCCTCGGCGCAAATCGCTACACCTTC	CASTLGANRYTF
TRBV15	TRBJ1-1	-	12	-	TGTGCCACCAGCAGAGAGGGGGCAGATGCTTTCTTT	CATSREGADAFF
TRBV4-2	TRBJ1-2	-	14	-	TGTGCCAGCAGCCAAGATTCCAGGGACTATGGCTACACCTTC	CASSQDSRDYGYTF
TRBV5-6	TRBJ2-1	-	15	-	TGTGCCAGCGCTCCGCCCCACTTTGATTTTGATGAGCAGTTCTTC	CASAPPHFDFDEQFF
TRBV21-1	TRBJ1-2	-	16	-	TGTGCCAGCAGCAAAGCGGGACAATCGAGGGACGGGGGCTACACCTTC	CASSKAGQSRDGGYTF
TRBV7-2	TRBJ2-7	-	14	-	TGTGCCAGCAGCTTGGCCGGGAGTAGATACGAGCAGTACTTC	CASSLAGSRYEQYF
TRBV28	TRBJ1-1	-	14	-	TGTGCCAGCAGTTTAGAGTGGATGAACACTGAAGCTTTCTTT	CASSLEWMNTEAFF
TRBV30	TRBJ2-7	TRBD1	13	-	TGTGCCTGGAGTTGGACAGGCTTATACGAGCAGTACTTC	CAWSWTGLYEQYF
TRBV28	TRBJ2-1	-	16	-	TGTGCCAGCAGCTTAAGGCAGGGGATTTTTTACAATGAGCAGTTCTTC	CASSLRQGIFYNEQFF
TRBV2	TRBJ1-4	TRBD1	13	few	TGTGCCAGCAGCCTTGGGACAGGTGAAAAACTGTTTTTT	CASSLGTGEKLFF
TRBV6-1	TRBJ1-2	TRBD1	13	-	TGTGCCAGCAGTGTTCAGGGGGTGGATGGCTACACCTTC	CASSVQGVDGYTF
TRBV14	TRBJ2-1	-	14	-	TGTGCCAGCAGCCGCAACACCATGTACAATGAGCAGTTCTTC	CASSRNTMYNEQFF
TRBV12-2	TRBJ2-1	-	15	-	TGTGCAAGTCGCTTAGGAGGGACTAGCTACAATGAGCAGTTCTTC	CASRLGGTSYNEQFF
TRBV7-9	TRBJ2-5	-	13	-	TGTGCCAGCAGCTTATCCCGTACAGAGACCCAGTACTTC	CASSLSRTETQYF
TRBV15	TRBJ2-7	-	14	-	TGTGCCACCAGCGGGGGGCTTAGCTCCTACGAGCAGTACTTC	CATSGGLSSYEQYF
TRBV5-1	TRBJ2-7	TRBD2	14	-	TGCGCCAGCAGCAGCGGGGAGGGAGATTCCGAGCAGTACTTC	CASSSGEGDSEQYF
TRBV9	TRBJ2-3	-	12	-	TGTGCCAGCAGTCGTGCGTCGGATACGCAGTATTTT	CASSRASDTQYF